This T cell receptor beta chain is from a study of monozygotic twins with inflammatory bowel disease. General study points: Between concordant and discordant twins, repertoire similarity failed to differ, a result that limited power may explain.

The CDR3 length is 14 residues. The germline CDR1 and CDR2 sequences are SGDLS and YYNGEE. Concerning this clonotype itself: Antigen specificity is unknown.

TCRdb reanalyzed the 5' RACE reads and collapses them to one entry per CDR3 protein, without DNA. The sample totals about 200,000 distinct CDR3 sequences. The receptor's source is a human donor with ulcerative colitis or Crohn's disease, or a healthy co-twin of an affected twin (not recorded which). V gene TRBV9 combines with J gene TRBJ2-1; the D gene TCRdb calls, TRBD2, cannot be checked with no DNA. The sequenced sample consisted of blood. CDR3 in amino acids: CASTQAGDFSEQFF.